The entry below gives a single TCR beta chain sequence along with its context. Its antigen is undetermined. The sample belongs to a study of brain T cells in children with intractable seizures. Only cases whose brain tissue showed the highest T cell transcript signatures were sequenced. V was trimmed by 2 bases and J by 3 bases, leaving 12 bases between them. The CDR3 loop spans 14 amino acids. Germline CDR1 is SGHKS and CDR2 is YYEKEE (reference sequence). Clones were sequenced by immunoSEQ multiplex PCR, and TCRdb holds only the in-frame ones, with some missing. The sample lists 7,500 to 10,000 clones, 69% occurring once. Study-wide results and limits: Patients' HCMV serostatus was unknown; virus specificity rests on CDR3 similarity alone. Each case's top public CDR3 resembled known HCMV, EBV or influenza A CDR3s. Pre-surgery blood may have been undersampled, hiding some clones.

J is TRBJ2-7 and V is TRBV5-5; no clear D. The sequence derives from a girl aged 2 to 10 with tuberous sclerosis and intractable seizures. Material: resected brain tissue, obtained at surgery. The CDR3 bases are TGTGCCAGCAGCTTACTGGGGAACCACTACGAGCAGTACTTC. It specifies CASSLLGNHYEQYF.